The 13 T cell receptor beta chains presented below share a single source sample, sequenced in a study of cytomegalovirus exposure and HLA in healthy donors. It was with 60 Vbeta and 13 Jbeta primers that the PCR ran. TCRdb's copy holds only in-frame clones and misses some; the assay was immunoSEQ multiplex PCR. Among about 160,000 clones listed, more than 70% were seen once. The sequencing sample was made of PBMCs. The receptors come from a male donor in good health and CMV-seropositive.

V and J are TRBV5-1 and TRBJ1-2; tentatively, D is TRBD1 (5 bases). The length of the CDR3 is 14 residues. V lost 4 bases and J lost 4, with 14 bases in between. Germline-derived CDR1 and CDR2 are SGHRS and YFSETQ. In DNA form, the CDR3 reads TGCGCCAGCAGCGTCGGGGGGAGGGCCTATGGCTACACCTTC. Its translation: CASSVGGRAYGYTF.

CDR3 sequence (DNA): TGCGCCAGCGCGGGGTGGGAGACCCAGTACTTC. This gives the protein CASAGWETQYF. The rearrangement joins TRBV5-1 to TRBJ2-5; TRBD2 might be the D (6 bases). The V and J ends lost 7 bases and 5 bases respectively, with 9 bases between them. CDR3 length equals 11 residues. Germline V gives CDR1 SGHRS, CDR2 YFSETQ.

The chain uses TRBV9 and TRBJ2-7, with TRBD1 matching over 9 bases. Trimming took 4 bases from V and 0 from J; bases not matched to a gene: 2. The CDR3 totals 14 residues. Germline loops: CDR1 SGDLS, CDR2 YYNGEE. The CDR3 coding sequence is TGTGCCAGCAGCCAACAGGGGGCCTCCTACGAGCAGTACTTC. Translating it yields CASSQQGASYEQYF.

J is TRBJ1-2 and V is TRBV7-9; D gene unclear. Germline V gives CDR1 SEHNR, CDR2 FQNEAQ (reference sequence). V shed 7 bases and J shed 7 bases, with 13 bases lying between them. The CDR3 runs to 12 residues. CDR3 bases: TGTGCCAGCACCTGCCGAGGTTGTGGCTACACCTTC. Its translation: CASTCRGCGYTF.

This chain uses TRBV19 with TRBJ1-1; D gene unclear. Germline V gene sequence: CDR1 LNHDA, CDR2 SQIVND (reference sequence). This CDR3 comprises 17 residues. The V end lost 6 bases, the J end lost 0 bases, and 20 bases lay between the germline ends. The DNA for the CDR3 is TGTGCCAGTAGCCCCCTCGACGGGAAGGTTCTGAACACTGAAGCTTTCTTT. Translated: CASSPLDGKVLNTEAFF.

J is TRBJ2-5 and V is TRBV5-1, with 7 positions matching TRBD2. Germline assignment: CDR1 SGHRS and CDR2 YFSETQ. V was clipped by 0 bases and J by 7 bases; unmatched bases: 12. This CDR3 comprises 16 residues. In nucleotides, the CDR3 is TGCGCCAGCAGCTTGGCCGCAGGTAGGGGCGGGGGGACCCAGTACTTC. Translating it yields CASSLAAGRGGGTQYF. The full variable domain, completed using reference TRBV5-1 and TRBJ2-5, is KAGVTQTPRYLIKTRGQQVTLSCSPISGHRSVSWYQQTPGQGLQFLFEYFSETQRNKGNFPGRFSGRQFSNSRSEMNVSTLELGDSALYLCASSLAAGRGGGTQYFGPGTRLLVL.

The CDR3 region has the DNA TGTGCCAGCAGGGATGAATCCCGGGGGGTCGAAAAACTGTTTTTT. Amino acid sequence: CASRDESRGVEKLFF. The rearrangement joins TRBV6-1 to TRBJ1-4, with D possibly matching TRBD1 (5 bases). V was shortened by 6 bases and J by 8 bases, with 19 bases between the two germline ends. CDR1 is MNHNS and CDR2 is SASEGT in the germline V gene. This CDR3 comprises 15 residues.

CDR3 in amino acids: CASSEAPRSDEQFF. The CDR3 DNA is TGTGCCAGCAGTGAAGCCCCTAGAAGCGATGAGCAGTTCTTC. The gene calls are TRBV6-1 and TRBJ2-1; D not resolved. Germline loops: CDR1 MNHNS, CDR2 SASEGT. Trimming removed 0 bases at V and 8 bases at J, with 11 bases between. This CDR3 contains 14 residues.

This clone has a handful of counts. This chain joins TRBV19 and TRBJ1-4; D is undetermined. This CDR3 has 16 amino acids. The germline V gene encodes CDR1 LNHDA and CDR2 SQIVND (reference sequence). V was trimmed by 2 bases and J by 0 bases, leaving 10 bases between them. The CDR3 protein is CASSIYPGTTNEKLFF. CDR3 coding DNA: TGTGCCAGTAGTATATATCCGGGGACAACTAATGAAAAACTGTTTTTT.

By share, this clone ranks as medium-sized. The genes are TRBV6-5 and TRBJ1-1; 7 bases fit TRBD1. Germline V gene sequence: CDR1 MNHEY, CDR2 SVGAGI. CDR3 length: 14 residues. The V gene end was trimmed by 7 bases and the J gene end by 0 bases; junction bases not matched to a gene: 5. The CDR3 loop reads CASTKQGMNTEAFF. Here the CDR3 DNA reads TGTGCCAGCACTAAACAGGGGATGAACACTGAAGCTTTCTTT.

This chain's CDR3 is CASRTRLGYEQYF. In nucleotides, the CDR3 is TGTGCCAGCAGGACTAGACTGGGCTACGAGCAGTACTTC. The V gene is TRBV11-3, the J gene TRBJ2-7, with D maybe TRBD2 (6 bases). The V end was cut by 6 bases, the J end by 3 bases, with 12 bases between. CDR1 is SGHNT, CDR2 YENEEA, per germline. The CDR3 is made up of 13 amino acids.

This rearrangement joins TRBV2 to TRBJ2-7, with 10 positions matching TRBD2. After removal of 6 bases from V and 2 bases from J, the junction contained 7 bases not matched to a gene. The CDR3 is 15 residues long. Germline CDR1 SNHLY, CDR2 FYNNEI. The CDR3 protein is CASSPGLAVAYEQYF. The CDR3 DNA reads as TGTGCCAGCAGCCCCGGACTAGCGGTCGCCTACGAGCAGTACTTC.

The chain carries TRBV5-1 and TRBJ2-5; 8 nucleotides match TRBD1. This CDR3 comprises 13 residues. The V gene end was trimmed by 4 bases and the J gene end by 7 bases; junction bases not matched to a gene: 6. Germline lookup yields CDR1 SGHRS and CDR2 YFSETQ. This CDR3 reads CASSAGQAGTQYF. The CDR3 DNA sequence: TGCGCCAGCAGCGCGGGACAGGCAGGGACCCAGTACTTC.